This T cell receptor (beta chain) is from a study of neurological immune-mediated disorders (dated by TCRdb to about 2019). Background on the whole study: Peripheral blood TCR-beta repertoires from HTLV-I-associated myelopathy (HAM/TSP) patients, multiple sclerosis patients and healthy controls were compared by UMI-based sequencing. The cohort included about 66 subjects: about 15 with HAM/TSP, approximately 35 with multiple sclerosis, and approximately 20 healthy controls. The approximately 110 TCR-beta libraries included longitudinal samples, technical triplicates and paired sorted CD4+ and CD8+ T-cell subsets alongside PBMC samples.

The sample holds many counts of this clonotype. There is no known antigen for this receptor. Per-nucleotide qualities are absent, and no much larger clonotype sits a single base away. The germline V gene (reference sequence) provides CDR1 MNHNY and CDR2 SVGAGI. V was cut back by 4 bases and J by 1 base, leaving a gap of 11 bases between them. Reading from cysteine to phenylalanine, the CDR3 counts 15 amino acids. Only the CDR3 DNA stays, 45 bases, in frame from base 1. Summary of the overall study and its limitations: No identical CDR3 amino acid sequences were found to be shared among expanded clones across subjects, suggesting that TCR-beta repertoires were private in all groups. TCR clonal expansion was greatest in HAM/TSP patients and smallest in MS patients, who ranked below even healthy controls.

Blood bank volunteers in Maryland, USA served as the healthy controls. Unsorted PBMC libraries were generated from 2 million PBMCs stored in RNAlater at -80 °C until RNA extraction. Peripheral blood was subjected to Ficoll-Hypaque density gradient centrifugation to isolate PBMCs, which were then cryopreserved in liquid nitrogen. cDNA was synthesized by template-switch 5'RACE using a primer with a 10-nucleotide random unique molecular identifier that tagged each TCR transcript. Over 180 million TCR-beta sequences, covering 15-18 subjects, were produced in each sequencing run. Total RNA was extracted with the RNeasy kit. The KAPA Real-time Library Amplification kit was used to amplify TCR-beta VDJ regions with primers targeting the TCR constant region and the 5'RACE anchor. Sample indexes and Illumina adaptors were added in a first PCR, and a second PCR then increased library yield. After Ampure bead purification, the roughly 650 bp TCR product was size-selected on a 2% E-gel SizeSelection system. Before pooling, library quality was assessed on a Bioanalyzer, concentration was determined with Qubit, and library quantification was performed with the Kapa Library Quantification kit. An Illumina HiSeq 2500 was used to sequence the libraries paired-end at 2 x 150 bp. To increase sequence diversity, roughly 24-31% phiX was spiked into each library pool. Regarding the original processing steps: Quality-filtered reads were processed with the UMI-based MiGEC pipeline, which removed over 80% of raw TCR sequences during error correction. VDJ genes were aligned to IMGT germline references, and clonotypes were defined by unique CDR3 amino acid sequence plus V-J genes. Clonal expansion, Shannon diversity, and CDR3 relatedness (CalcPairwiseDistances, ClusterSamples) were evaluated with VDJtools, and phylogenetic trees were built with CLCbio workbench. A clone was classed as expanded if it had 8 or more unique UMIs, a cutoff based on coefficient-of-variation modelling across technical triplicates. TCRdb handled the public reads itself, with Q25 trimming in fastp and clone calling in MiXCR, and kept productive beta chains. Entries are consolidated by CDR3 protein sequence, retaining the most common genes and DNA. TCRdb's processing, not the study's, gives the V and J calls here. This sample lists under 85,000 distinct CDR3 sequences; about a tenth were detected once. The ten largest clonotypes hold 1.8% of the sample.

Sequenced sample: PBMCs. This clonotype was sampled from a man aged 35-49 years in good health. This sequence uses TRBV6-6 and TRBJ1-5; no D gene can be assigned with confidence. For the CDR3, the sequence is CASSWKAGSNQPQHF. The nucleotide sequence reads TGTGCCAGCAGTTGGAAGGCGGGGAGCAATCAGCCCCAGCATTTT.